The sequence of this T cell receptor (beta chain) was determined in a study of monozygotic twins with inflammatory bowel disease. General study results and limits: What may have added variability to patient repertoires is that immunosuppressive treatments differed.

Researchers used template switching to add UMIs featuring a 6-nucleotide sample barcode. No DNA is given; TCRdb re-called the 5' RACE reads and lists each CDR3 protein once. Recorded for this sample: 150,000 to 200,000 distinct CDR3 sequences. Looked up from germline, CDR1 is MNHNS and CDR2 is SASEGT. This CDR3 has 15 residues. Turning to this clonotype: Its antigen is unidentified.

The TCR sequence derives from a human donor with ulcerative colitis or Crohn's disease, or a healthy co-twin of an affected twin (not recorded which). The rearrangement links TRBV6-1 to TRBJ2-7; as DNA is missing, the TRBD2 call by TCRdb cannot be tested. The sample comprised blood. The CDR3 here is CASNEAGLADYEQYF.